This T cell receptor (beta chain) was identified during a study of blood T cell repertoires in COVID-19. Turning to the study itself: From the United States, Italy and Spain came samples of acute and convalescent COVID-19.

Recruitment covered roughly 22 US areas and drew participants whose ages spanned 18 to 89 years. Participants' reported clinical history set cohort assignment. In the source study's methods: Reference gene primer amplification gave nucleated cell count estimates. The data were produced by immunoSEQ multiplex PCR, yet TCRdb's version contains in-frame clones alone and is incomplete. The V and J calls and clone size were taken over from that table, and D and trimming were inferred from the DNA. The profile shows about 160,000 clones, 81% of them singletons. CDR3 size: 13 residues. CDR1 and CDR2 from the germline V gene are SQVTM and ANQGSEA. V gave up 3 bases and J gave up 7 bases, with 15 bases separating them.

Sequencing was performed on PBMCs or T cells enriched from blood (not recorded which). The source of this sequence is a middle-aged woman with acute COVID-19. This sequence joins TRBV29-1 and TRBJ1-2; tentatively, D is TRBD1 (5 bases). The CDR3 sequence: CSVDRGSGLGYTF. The CDR3 DNA reads TGCAGCGTTGACCGGGGGAGTGGGCTTGGCTACACCTTC.